The following is a T cell receptor (beta chain) sequence with its context. This record comes from a study of blood T cells in healthy people across ages. Healthy Caucasian individuals from Russia aged about 6 to 95 were enrolled as donors. The CDR3 consists of 15 residues. Germline assignment: CDR1 DFQATT and CDR2 SNEGSKA (reference sequence). V lost 0 bases to trimming and J lost 11 bases; unmatched junction nucleotides: 14. Combining a sample-barcoded 5' primer with a J-beta primer mix, a second PCR ran for about 6 to 12 cycles. Unique molecular identifiers of 12 random nucleotides labeled each cDNA. MiXCR, run by TCRdb on the 5' RACE reads, gives a single entry per CDR3 protein. Of around 800,000 distinct CDR3 sequences listed, less than 70% are singletons.

Source material: blood. The receptor's source is an elderly man in good health. This sequence joins TRBV20-1 and TRBJ1-1; 8 bases line up with TRBD1. The CDR3 DNA is TGCAGTGCTAGAGATAACTTCCAGGGGGCGGCGAAGGCTTTCTTT. Residues: CSARDNFQGAAKAFF.